Sequencing of this T cell receptor (beta chain) was carried out in a study of T cell responses to AZD1222 COVID-19 vaccine. Regarding the study as a whole: In all cases, repertoires were sampled only after the peak T cell response. Vaccine-related CD4 TCRs covered spike, predominating at 160-218 and 743-854.

This CDR3 comprises 14 residues. CDR1 and CDR2 (germline): SEHNR, FQNEAQ (reference sequence). Trimming took off 5 bases at V and 7 bases at J, with 18 bases between the two ends. Here immunoSEQ multiplex PCR was the method, and the copy in TCRdb shows in-frame clones only, minus some. The data show 150,000 or so clones, approximately 90% seen once. This clone was observed once. Its specificity is not known. This chain links TRBV7-9 with TRBJ2-7; TRBD2 might be the D (6 bases). The input for sequencing was peripheral blood, taken 28 days after the second dose of the MenACWY control vaccine. The TCR comes from an adult who received the MenACWY meningococcal vaccine as a control. In DNA form, the CDR3 reads TGTGCCAGCAGCAGGGAGGCGCCTACGGGTGAGCAGTACTTC. This sequence encodes CASSREAPTGEQYF.